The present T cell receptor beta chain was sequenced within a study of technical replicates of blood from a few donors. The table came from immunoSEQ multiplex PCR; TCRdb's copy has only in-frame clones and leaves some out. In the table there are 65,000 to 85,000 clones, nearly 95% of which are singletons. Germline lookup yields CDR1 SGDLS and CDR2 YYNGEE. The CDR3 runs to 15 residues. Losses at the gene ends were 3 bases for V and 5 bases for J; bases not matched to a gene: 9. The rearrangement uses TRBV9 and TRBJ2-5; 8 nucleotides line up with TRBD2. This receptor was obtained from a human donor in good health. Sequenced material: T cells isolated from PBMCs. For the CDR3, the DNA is TGTGCCAGCAGCGCCAGCGGGAGTTTCGGGGAGACCCAGTACTTC. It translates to CASSASGSFGETQYF.